This TCR beta chain was identified during a study of shared clonotypes between healthy human individuals (dated by TCRdb to between 2020 and 2021). With respect to the entire study: The cohort comprised a couple of women and a few men aged 18 to 49 years. For each donor, CD4 naive and CD4 memory were each run on three plates, CD8 naive on two plates, and CD8 memory on one plate. Blood TCR repertoires of about 5 healthy adults were deeply sequenced to estimate repertoire size and the extent of clonotype sharing between individuals. Different laboratories and diverse techniques were used to prepare libraries and sequence TCR repertoires, to increase sequencing depth and limit assay-specific biases. Each donor's leukapheresis produced roughly between roughly 0.85 and 10 billion PBMCs. Study-wide findings and limitations: The genetic and exposure-history diversity represented was limited by the small number of donors. Rarefaction of sorted-subset datasets indicated incomplete sequencing despite the large sequencing depth. Estimated clonotype richness was generally larger for naive than for memory subsets. Only blood was sampled, and tissue TCR repertoires likely differ from those in blood. Based on pairwise subsampling, the degree of clonotype sharing among donors was expected to be affected by sequencing depth. Higher generation probabilities were observed for clonotypes shared by all four sorted-subset donors than for non-shared clonotypes. Across a handful of donors, around 5.4% of naive CD4, 3.5% of naive CD8, 2.3% of memory CD4, and roughly 0.41% of memory CD8 clonotypes were shared.

With regard to this clone: Its specific antigen is unknown. No much larger clone exists at a distance of one base, and base qualities are not known.

Healthy HIV-negative adults with no recently reported acute infections or vaccinations were included as donors. Every donor was a Caucasian adult living in Nashville, Tennessee, USA. CD4+ T cells were enriched through magnetic negative selection, after which naive cells were positively selected on CD45RA and the remaining negative fraction served as the memory subset. Blood was collected by leukapheresis, and PBMCs were isolated by Ficoll-Histopaque density gradient centrifugation and then cryopreserved in liquid nitrogen vapor phase. Analytical flow cytometry was used to check the purity and quantity of every magnetically sorted T cell population. Each sorted fraction had its genomic DNA isolated and then quantified by UV absorbance on a Nanodrop 2000c. Using the deep immunoSEQ assay, TCR CDR3 regions were amplified from genomic DNA by multiplex PCR. For each cell subset, the extracted genomic DNA was distributed evenly across all wells of several immunoSEQ 96-well plates, and each plate served as one replicate. For sorted subsets, roughly 200 ng of genomic DNA, equivalent to 25,000 to 30,000 T cell genomes, went into each replicate PCR. The purified libraries were quantified using a Qubit 3.0 fluorometer, sized with a Bioanalyzer 2100, and then quantified again using the KAPA Library Quantification kit. A separate single-read 150-cycle Illumina NextSeq 550 flow cell was used to sequence each immunoSEQ 96-well plate. In the paper's pipeline: Because the immunoSEQ output held only junctional sequences and lacked quality scores, the filtering could not match the filtering applied to full-length reads. To assign V/J genes and CDR3, sequences were annotated against IMGT germline references using PyIR, a Python wrapper for IgBLAST v1.9. Reads were removed for weak V/J assignments (E-value above 1e-6), missing CDR3, stop codons, out-of-frame junctions, or ambiguous translated residues. A V3J clonotype was defined by an identical inferred V gene, J gene, and CDR3 amino acid sequence. Percentage overlap between repertoires was computed as shared unique clonotypes divided by the size of the smaller repertoire. Repertoire richness was assessed with RTK rarefaction, the Chao1 estimator, and Recon v2.1 estimates of unobserved clonotypes. For all TCRbeta clonotypes obtained by the gDNA method from several donors, generation probabilities were computed with OLGA. TCRdb mirrors the immuneACCESS table, restricted to in-frame sequences. Some clones are absent from its copies; in checked studies, under half trace to an unresolved V gene, and the reason for the others is unknown. The V and J calls and clone size were taken over from that table, and D and trimming were inferred from the DNA. This sample holds 2 million to 3 million clones; over 85% were observed only once. Of the sample, roughly 0.36% falls within the top ten clones.

Spanning cysteine to phenylalanine, the CDR3 consists of 14 amino acids. CDR3 DNA only is kept here, 42 bases in frame from base 1. The CDR1 and CDR2 encoded by the germline V gene (reference sequence) are MNHEY and SMNVEV. Relative to germline, V is missing 10 bases and J is missing 5 bases, with 13 bases of the junction outside any gene match. Recombination connected TRBV27 to TRBJ1-1; 7 central bases correspond to TRBD1. What was sequenced was naive CD4+ T cells from PBMCs. Reading the label with the study, this specimen's cell subset or site is: CD45RA+ positively selected. The sequence derives from a man aged 18 to 30 in good health. Some clones in this sample may be carry-over from other donors' samples. The CDR3 corresponds to CAIPGRGQRTEAFF. The DNA sequence reads TGTGCCATTCCAGGGAGGGGGCAGCGTACTGAAGCTTTCTTT.